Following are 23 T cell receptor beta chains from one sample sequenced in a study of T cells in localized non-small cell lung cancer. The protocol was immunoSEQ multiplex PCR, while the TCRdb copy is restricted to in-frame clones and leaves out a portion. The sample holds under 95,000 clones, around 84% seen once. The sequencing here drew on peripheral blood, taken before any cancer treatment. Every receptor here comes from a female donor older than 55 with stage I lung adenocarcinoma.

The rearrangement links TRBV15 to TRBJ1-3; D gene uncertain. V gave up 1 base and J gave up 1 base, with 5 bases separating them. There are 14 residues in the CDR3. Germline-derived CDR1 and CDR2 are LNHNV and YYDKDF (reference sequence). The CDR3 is CATSRGISGNTIYF. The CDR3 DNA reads TGTGCCACCAGCAGAGGGATATCTGGAAACACCATATATTTT.

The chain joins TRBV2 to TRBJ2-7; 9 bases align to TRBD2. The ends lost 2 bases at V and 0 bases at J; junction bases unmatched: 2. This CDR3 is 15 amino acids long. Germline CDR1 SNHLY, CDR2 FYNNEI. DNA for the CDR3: TGTGCCAGCAGTGAAATTAGCGGGGGCTCCTACGAGCAGTACTTC. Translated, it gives CASSEISGGSYEQYF.

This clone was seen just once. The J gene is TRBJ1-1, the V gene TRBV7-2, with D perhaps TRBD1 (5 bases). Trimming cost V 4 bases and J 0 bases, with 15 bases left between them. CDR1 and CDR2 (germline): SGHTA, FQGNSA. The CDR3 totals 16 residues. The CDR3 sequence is CASSSPDKPLNTEAFF. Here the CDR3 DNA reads TGTGCCAGCAGCTCCCCGGACAAGCCCTTGAACACTGAAGCTTTCTTT.

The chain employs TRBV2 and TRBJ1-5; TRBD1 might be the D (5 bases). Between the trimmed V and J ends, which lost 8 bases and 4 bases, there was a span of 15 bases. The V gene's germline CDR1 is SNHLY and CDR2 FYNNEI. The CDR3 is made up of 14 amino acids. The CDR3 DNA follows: TGTGCCAGCCGGCACCGGGGGATTAATCAGCCCCAGCATTTT. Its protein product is CASRHRGINQPQHF.

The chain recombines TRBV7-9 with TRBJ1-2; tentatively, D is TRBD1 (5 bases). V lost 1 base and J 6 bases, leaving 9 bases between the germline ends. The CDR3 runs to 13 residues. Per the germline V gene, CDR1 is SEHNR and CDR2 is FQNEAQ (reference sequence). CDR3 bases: TGTGCCAGCAGCTTAGTGACAGCCCATGGCTACACCTTC. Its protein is CASSLVTAHGYTF.

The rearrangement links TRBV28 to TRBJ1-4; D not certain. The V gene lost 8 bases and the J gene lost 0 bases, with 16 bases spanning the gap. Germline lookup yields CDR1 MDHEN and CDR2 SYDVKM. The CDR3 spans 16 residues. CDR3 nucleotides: TGTGCCAGCCTAGGATTAGAACCTGCAACTAATGAAAAACTGTTTTTT. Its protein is CASLGLEPATNEKLFF.

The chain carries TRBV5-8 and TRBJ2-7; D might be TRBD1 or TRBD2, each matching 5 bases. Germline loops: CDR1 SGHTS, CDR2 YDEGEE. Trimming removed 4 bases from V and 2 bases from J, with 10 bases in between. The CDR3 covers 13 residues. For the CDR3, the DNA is TGTGCCAGCAGCCTTCGGGGACCCTACGAGCAGTACTTC. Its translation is CASSLRGPYEQYF.

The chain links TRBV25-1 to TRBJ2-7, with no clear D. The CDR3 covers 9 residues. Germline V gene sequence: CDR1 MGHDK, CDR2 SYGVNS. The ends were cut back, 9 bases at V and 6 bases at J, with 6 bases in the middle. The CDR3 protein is CASPCEQYF. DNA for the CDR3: TGTGCCAGTCCCTGCGAGCAGTACTTC.

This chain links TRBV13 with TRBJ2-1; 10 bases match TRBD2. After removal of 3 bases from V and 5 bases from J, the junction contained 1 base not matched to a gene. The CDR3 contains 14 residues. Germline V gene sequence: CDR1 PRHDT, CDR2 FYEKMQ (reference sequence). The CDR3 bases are TGTGCCAGCAGCTTGCTAGCGGGAGACAATGAGCAGTTCTTC. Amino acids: CASSLLAGDNEQFF.

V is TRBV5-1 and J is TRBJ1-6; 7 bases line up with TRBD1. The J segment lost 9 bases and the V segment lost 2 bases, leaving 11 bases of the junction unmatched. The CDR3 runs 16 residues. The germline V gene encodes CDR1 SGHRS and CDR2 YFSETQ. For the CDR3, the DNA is TGCGCCAGCAGCTTCTCGGGGGGGACAGTGCGTTCACCCCTCCACTTT. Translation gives CASSFSGGTVRSPLHF. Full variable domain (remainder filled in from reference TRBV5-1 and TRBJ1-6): KAGVTQTPRYLIKTRGQQVTLSCSPISGHRSVSWYQQTPGQGLQFLFEYFSETQRNKGNFPGRFSGRQFSNSRSEMNVSTLELGDSALYLCASSFSGGTVRSPLHFGNGTRLTVT.

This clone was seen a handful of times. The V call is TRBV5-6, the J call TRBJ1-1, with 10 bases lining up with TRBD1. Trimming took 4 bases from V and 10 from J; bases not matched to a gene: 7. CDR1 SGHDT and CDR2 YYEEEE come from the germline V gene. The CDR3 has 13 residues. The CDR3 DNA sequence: TGTGCCAGCAGCGAGGACAGGGGGGCGGGAGCTTTCTTT. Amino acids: CASSEDRGAGAFF. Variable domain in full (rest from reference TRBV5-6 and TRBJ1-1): DAGVTQSPTHLIKTRGQQVTLRCSPKSGHDTVSWYQQALGQGPQFIFQYYEEEERQRGNFPDRFSGHQFPNYSSELNVNALLLGDSALYLCASSEDRGAGAFFGQGTRLTVV.

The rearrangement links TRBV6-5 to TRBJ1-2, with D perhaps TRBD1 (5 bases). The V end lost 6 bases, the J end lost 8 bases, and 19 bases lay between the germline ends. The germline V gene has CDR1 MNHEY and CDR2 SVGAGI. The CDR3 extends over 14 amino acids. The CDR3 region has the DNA TGTGCCAGCAGCCCCTGGCAGCAGGGATACGGCTACACCTTC. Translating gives CASSPWQQGYGYTF.

The DNA of the CDR3 is TGTGCCAGCAGCGTAGAGGGGGTCAGGAGCACAGATACGCAGTATTTT. Translating it yields CASSVEGVRSTDTQYF. V and J are TRBV9 and TRBJ2-3, with a tentative D call TRBD1 (6 bases). Between the trimmed V and J ends, which lost 0 bases and 0 bases, there was a span of 11 bases. The CDR3 covers 16 residues. The germline V gene encodes CDR1 SGDLS and CDR2 YYNGEE.

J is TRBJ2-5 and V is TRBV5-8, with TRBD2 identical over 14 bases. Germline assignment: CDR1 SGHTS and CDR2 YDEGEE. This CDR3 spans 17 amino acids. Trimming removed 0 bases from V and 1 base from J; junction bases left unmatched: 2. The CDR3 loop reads CASSLGLAGGTQETQYF. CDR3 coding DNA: TGTGCCAGCAGCTTGGGACTAGCGGGAGGGACCCAAGAGACCCAGTACTTC.

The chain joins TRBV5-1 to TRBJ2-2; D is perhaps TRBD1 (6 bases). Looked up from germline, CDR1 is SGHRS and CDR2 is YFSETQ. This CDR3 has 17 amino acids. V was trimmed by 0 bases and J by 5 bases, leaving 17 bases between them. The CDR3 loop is CASSLGGPRYGTGELFF. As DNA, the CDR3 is TGCGCCAGCAGCTTGGGGGGGCCTAGATACGGGACCGGGGAGCTGTTTTTT.

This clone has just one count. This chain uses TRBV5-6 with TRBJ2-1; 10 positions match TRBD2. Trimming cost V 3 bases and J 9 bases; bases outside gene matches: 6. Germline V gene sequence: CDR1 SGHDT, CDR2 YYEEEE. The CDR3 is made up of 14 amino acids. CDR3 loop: CASSSGASGGEQFF. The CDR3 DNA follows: TGTGCCAGCAGCTCGGGAGCTAGCGGGGGTGAGCAGTTCTTC.

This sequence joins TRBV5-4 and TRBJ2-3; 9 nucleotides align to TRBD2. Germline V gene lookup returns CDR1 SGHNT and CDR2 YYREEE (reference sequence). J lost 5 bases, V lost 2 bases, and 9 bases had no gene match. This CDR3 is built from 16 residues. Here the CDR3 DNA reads TGTGCCAGCAGCTTACCGGGAGCGGGAGGTTTAGATACGCAGTATTTT. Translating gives CASSLPGAGGLDTQYF.

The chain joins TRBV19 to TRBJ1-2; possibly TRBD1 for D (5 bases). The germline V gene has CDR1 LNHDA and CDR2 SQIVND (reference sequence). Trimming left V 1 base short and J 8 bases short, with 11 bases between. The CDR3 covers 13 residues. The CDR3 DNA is TGTGCCAGTAGTATAGGGCAGGGTTGGGGCTACACCTTC. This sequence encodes CASSIGQGWGYTF.

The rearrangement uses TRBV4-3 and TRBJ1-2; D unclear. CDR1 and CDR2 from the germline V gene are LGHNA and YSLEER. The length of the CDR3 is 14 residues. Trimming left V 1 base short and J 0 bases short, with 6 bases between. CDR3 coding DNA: TGCGCCAGCAGCCAAGCCCCAGCTAACTATGGCTACACCTTC. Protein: CASSQAPANYGYTF.

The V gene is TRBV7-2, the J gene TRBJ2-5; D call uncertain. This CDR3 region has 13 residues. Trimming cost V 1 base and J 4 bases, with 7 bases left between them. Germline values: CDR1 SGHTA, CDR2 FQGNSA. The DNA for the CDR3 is TGTGCCAGCAGCTTAGGAAGGGTAGAGACCCAGTACTTC. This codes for CASSLGRVETQYF.

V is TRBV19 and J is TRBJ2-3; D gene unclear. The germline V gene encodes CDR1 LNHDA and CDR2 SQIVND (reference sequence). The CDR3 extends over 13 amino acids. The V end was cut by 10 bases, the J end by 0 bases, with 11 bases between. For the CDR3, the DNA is TGTGCCACCTCCCCCGGGAGCACAGATACGCAGTATTTT. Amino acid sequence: CATSPGSTDTQYF. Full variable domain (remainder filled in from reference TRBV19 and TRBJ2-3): DGGITQSPKYLFRKEGQNVTLSCEQNLNHDAMYWYRQDPGQGLRLIYYSQIVNDFQKGDIAEGYSVSREKKESFPLTVTSAQKNPTAFYLCATSPGSTDTQYFGPGTRLTVL.

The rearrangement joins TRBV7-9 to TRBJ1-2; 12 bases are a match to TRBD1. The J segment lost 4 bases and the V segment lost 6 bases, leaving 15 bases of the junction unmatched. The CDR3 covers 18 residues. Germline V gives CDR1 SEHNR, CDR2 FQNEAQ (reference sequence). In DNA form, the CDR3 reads TGTGCCAGCAGTTCCCTAAACCGGGACAGGGGGCCGGCCTATGGCTACACCTTC. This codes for CASSSLNRDRGPAYGYTF.

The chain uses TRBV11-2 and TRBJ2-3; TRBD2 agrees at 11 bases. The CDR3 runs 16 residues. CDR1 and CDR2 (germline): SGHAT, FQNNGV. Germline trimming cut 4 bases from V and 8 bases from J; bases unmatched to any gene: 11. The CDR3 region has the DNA TGTGCCAGCAGCTCCCGGGTAGCGGGGGGGCTAAGTACGCAGTATTTT. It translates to CASSSRVAGGLSTQYF. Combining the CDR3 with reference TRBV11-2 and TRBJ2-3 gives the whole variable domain EAGVAQSPRYKIIEKRQSVAFWCNPISGHATLYWYQQILGQGPKLLIQFQNNGVVDDSQLPKDRFSAERLKGVDSTLKIQPAKLEDSAVYLCASSSRVAGGLSTQYFGPGTRLTVL.